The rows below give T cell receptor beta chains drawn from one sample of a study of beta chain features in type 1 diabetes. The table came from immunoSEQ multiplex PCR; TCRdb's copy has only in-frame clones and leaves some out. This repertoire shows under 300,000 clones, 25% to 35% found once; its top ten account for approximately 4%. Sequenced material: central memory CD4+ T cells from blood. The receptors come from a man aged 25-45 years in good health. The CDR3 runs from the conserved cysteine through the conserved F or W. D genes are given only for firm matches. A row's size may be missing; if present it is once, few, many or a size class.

CASRPGLQKGGYTF	TGTGCCAGCAGACCGGGACTCCAAAAGGGTGGCTACACCTTC	14	.	.	TRBJ1-2	TRBV28
CASSQDWKSSDTQYF	TGTGCCAGCAGCCAAGATTGGAAGAGTTCAGATACGCAGTATTTT	15	.	.	TRBJ2-3	TRBV14
CASSRQASTSYEQYF	TGTGCCAGCAGCCGACAGGCCTCCACCTCCTACGAGCAGTACTTC	15	.	once	TRBJ2-7	TRBV9
CASTQLTNRDRGRGYTF	TGTGCCAGCACCCAACTGACAAACCGGGACAGGGGGCGAGGCTACACCTTC	17	TRBD1	.	TRBJ1-2	TRBV28
CASAAGIRDTQYF	TGTGCCAGCGCGGCGGGTATCAGGGATACGCAGTATTTT	13	.	.	TRBJ2-3	TRBV6-5
CASSQDAAAGNYGYTF	TGTGCCAGCAGCCAAGATGCAGCAGCCGGGAACTATGGCTACACCTTC	16	.	many	TRBJ1-2	TRBV14
CACPMGANNYGYTF	TGTGCCTGCCCCATGGGGGCGAATAACTATGGCTACACCTTC	14	.	.	TRBJ1-2	TRBV30
CSASGGAYNEQFF	TGCAGCGCCTCAGGGGGCGCCTACAATGAGCAGTTCTTC	13	TRBD1	few	TRBJ2-1	TRBV29-1
CAWSPGGVNEQFF	TGTGCCTGGTCCCCCGGGGGGGTAAATGAGCAGTTCTTC	13	TRBD2	.	TRBJ2-1	TRBV30
CASSGGSRLRDTQYF	TGCGCCAGCAGTGGCGGGAGCCGCCTCCGAGATACGCAGTATTTT	15	TRBD2	.	TRBJ2-3	TRBV10-2
CASSIPSDPYEQYF	TGTGCCAGTAGTATCCCATCGGACCCGTACGAGCAGTACTTC	14	.	few	TRBJ2-7	TRBV19
CATSPGLAGGVDTQYF	TGTGCCACCAGCCCCGGACTAGCGGGAGGAGTGGATACGCAGTATTTT	16	TRBD2	many	TRBJ2-3	TRBV15
CASSPGNYGYTF	TGTGCCAGCAGCCCGGGGAACTATGGCTACACCTTC	12	.	many	TRBJ1-2	TRBV5-6
CASSPHVSGELFF	TGTGCCAGCAGCCCGCACGTCTCCGGGGAGCTGTTTTTT	13	.	few	TRBJ2-2	TRBV7-7
CSVGGVGRDSPLHF	TGCAGCGTTGGAGGCGTTGGGAGAGATTCACCCCTCCACTTT	14	.	.	TRBJ1-6	TRBV29-1
CASFSGSYNEQFF	TGTGCCAGCTTCTCCGGGAGTTACAATGAGCAGTTCTTC	13	.	few	TRBJ2-1	TRBV6-6
CSAKGPDTQYF	TGCAGTGCTAAGGGCCCAGATACGCAGTATTTT	11	.	few	TRBJ2-3	TRBV20-1
CASSGTGPNEQFF	TGTGCCAGCAGCGGGACGGGACCCAATGAGCAGTTCTTC	13	.	.	TRBJ2-1	TRBV5-4
CSVETRAANTGELFF	TGCAGCGTTGAAACTCGGGCCGCGAACACCGGGGAGCTGTTTTTT	15	.	few	TRBJ2-2	TRBV29-1